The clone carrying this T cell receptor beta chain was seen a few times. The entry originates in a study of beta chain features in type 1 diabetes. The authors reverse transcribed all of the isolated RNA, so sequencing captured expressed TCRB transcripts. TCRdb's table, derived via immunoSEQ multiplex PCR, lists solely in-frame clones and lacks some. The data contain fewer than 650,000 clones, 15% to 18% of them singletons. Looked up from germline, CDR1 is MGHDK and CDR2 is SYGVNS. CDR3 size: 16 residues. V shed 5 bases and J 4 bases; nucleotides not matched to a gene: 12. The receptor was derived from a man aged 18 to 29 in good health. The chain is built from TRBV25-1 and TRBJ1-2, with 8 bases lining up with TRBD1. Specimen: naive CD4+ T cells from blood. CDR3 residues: CASSTWDRPSLYGYTF. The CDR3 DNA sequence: TGTGCCAGCAGTACATGGGACAGGCCTTCCCTCTATGGCTACACCTTC.